Each of the 20 T cell receptor beta chains below was sequenced from the same sample in a study of CD8+ T cells in alopecia areata. Treatment meaning: oral pan-JAK inhibitor, 5-10 mg twice daily. cDNA serving as the sequencing template came from extracted, reverse transcribed RNA. The data were produced by immunoSEQ multiplex PCR, yet TCRdb's version contains in-frame clones alone and is incomplete. Of more than 140,000 clones in the sample, roughly nine tenths were seen once. The sample consisted of CD8+ T cells sorted from blood, taken at week 4, from a patient treated with tofacitinib. The receptors here all came from a human donor with alopecia areata.

The chain carries TRBV2 and TRBJ2-3, with 10 nucleotides matching TRBD2. Per the germline V gene, CDR1 is SNHLY and CDR2 is FYNNEI. With V trimmed by 5 bases and J by 2 bases, 7 bases remained unmatched. There are 16 residues in the CDR3. The CDR3 DNA reads as TGTGCCAGCAGTCAAACTAGCGGGGAATACACAGATACGCAGTATTTT. This gives the protein CASSQTSGEYTDTQYF.

CDR3 sequence reads: CASTPYDSYTEAFF. CDR3 sequence (DNA): TGTGCCAGCACCCCTTATGACAGCTACACTGAAGCTTTCTTT. The rearrangement uses TRBV4-2 and TRBJ1-1; tentatively, D is TRBD1 (5 bases). Germline assignment: CDR1 LGHNA and CDR2 YNFKEQ. The CDR3 spans 14 residues. With 7 bases removed from V and 3 bases from J, the gap between germline ends came to 15 bases.

This chain uses TRBV29-1 with TRBJ2-1, with a tentative D call TRBD2 (6 bases). V shed 4 bases and J shed 8 bases, with 9 bases lying between them. From germline, CDR1 is SQVTM and CDR2 ANQGSEA. This CDR3 is built from 11 residues. CDR3 loop: CSVGASDEQFF. CDR3 bases: TGCAGCGTTGGGGCTAGCGATGAGCAGTTCTTC.

The chain combines TRBV6-1 with TRBJ2-3, with 7 bases lining up with TRBD2. Germline assignment: CDR1 MNHNS and CDR2 SASEGT. V was pared by 4 bases and J by 2 bases, with 3 bases of the junction left unmatched. The CDR3 is made up of 14 amino acids. DNA for the CDR3: TGTGCCAGCAGTGGGGAGGGGTACACAGATACGCAGTATTTT. It yields the protein CASSGEGYTDTQYF.

This chain connects TRBV30 to TRBJ2-2; 10 positions match TRBD1. Germline V gene lookup returns CDR1 GTSNPN and CDR2 SVGIG (reference sequence). V gave up 1 base and J gave up 4 bases; unmatched junction bases: 3. CDR3 length: 15 residues. The CDR3 region is CAWSGGTGVTGELFF. The CDR3 DNA follows: TGTGCCTGGAGTGGAGGGACAGGGGTCACCGGGGAGCTGTTTTTT.

The chain carries TRBV27 and TRBJ2-7; D unresolved. V lost 5 bases, J lost 2 bases, and 7 bases lay in between. Per the germline V gene, CDR1 is MNHEY and CDR2 is SMNVEV (reference sequence). The CDR3 totals 12 residues. DNA of the CDR3: TGTGCCAGCAGTCCGGCGCCCTACGAGCAGTACTTC. It encodes CASSPAPYEQYF.

V gene TRBV4-1 combines with J gene TRBJ2-7; tentative D call: TRBD2 (5 bases). V was cut by 1 base and J by 0 bases, with 13 bases left in between. Germline V gene data show CDR1 as MGHRA and CDR2 as YSYEKL. This CDR3 comprises 16 residues. The CDR3 sequence: CASSQVEGGGSYEQYF. CDR3 DNA: TGCGCCAGCAGCCAAGTCGAAGGAGGAGGCTCCTACGAGCAGTACTTC.

The rearrangement uses TRBV5-1 and TRBJ2-7; possibly TRBD1 for D (5 bases). Trimming removed 2 bases at V and 2 bases at J, with 8 bases between. CDR1 and CDR2 from the germline V gene are SGHRS and YFSETQ. This CDR3 has 13 residues. The CDR3 DNA is TGCGCCAGCAGCTTAGACAGTCCCTACGAGCAGTACTTC. This sequence encodes CASSLDSPYEQYF.

This clone appeared once. This chain connects TRBV11-3 to TRBJ2-2; tentatively, D is TRBD1 or TRBD2 (5 bases each). This CDR3 contains 16 residues. The ends were cut back, 5 bases at V and 4 bases at J, with 17 bases in the middle. CDR1 and CDR2 (germline): SGHNT, YENEEA. The CDR3 protein is CASSIPGQGSTGELFF. The CDR3 region has the DNA TGTGCCAGCAGCATACCGGGGCAGGGCAGCACCGGGGAGCTGTTTTTT.

This sequence joins TRBV30 and TRBJ2-1; D not resolved. Germline V gene sequence: CDR1 GTSNPN, CDR2 SVGIG (reference sequence). Between the trimmed V and J ends, which lost 4 bases and 0 bases, there was a span of 10 bases. The CDR3 sequence is 14 residues long. The CDR3 nucleotides read TGTGCCTGGAAGACACCTAGCTCCTACAATGAGCAGTTCTTC. Its translation: CAWKTPSSYNEQFF.

This chain links TRBV2 with TRBJ1-1; no reliable D call. CDR1 is SNHLY and CDR2 is FYNNEI in the germline V gene. V was shortened by 1 base and J by 3 bases, with 3 bases between the two germline ends. The CDR3 is made up of 12 amino acids. CDR3 protein: CASSEGDTEAFF. CDR3 bases: TGTGCCAGCAGTGAAGGCGACACTGAAGCTTTCTTT.

The J gene is TRBJ2-7, the V gene TRBV5-4; D might be TRBD1 (5 bases). This CDR3 spans 15 amino acids. Germline-derived CDR1 and CDR2 are SGHNT and YYREEE (reference sequence). Between the trimmed V and J ends, which lost 3 bases and 0 bases, there was a span of 13 bases. The CDR3 sequence is CASSWESQGSYEQYF. The CDR3 DNA reads as TGTGCCAGCAGCTGGGAATCCCAGGGCTCCTACGAGCAGTACTTC.

The rearrangement links TRBV15 to TRBJ1-1, with 10 bases that match TRBD1. The CDR3 is made up of 14 amino acids. The V segment lost 4 bases and the J segment 8 bases; nucleotides outside the gene matches: 7. Germline V gene data show CDR1 as LNHNV and CDR2 as YYDKDF (reference sequence). The CDR3 reads CATSTDRGLVEAFF. The DNA of the CDR3 is TGTGCCACCAGCACCGACAGGGGGCTAGTAGAAGCTTTCTTT. The whole variable domain, remainder taken from reference TRBV15 and TRBJ1-1, is DAMVIQNPRYQVTQFGKPVTLSCSQTLNHNVMYWYQQKSSQAPKLLFHYYDKDFNNEADTPDNFQSRRPNTSFCFLDIRSPGLGDTAMYLCATSTDRGLVEAFFGQGTRLTVV.

As for this clone: Distinct nucleotide sequences in the sample also encode this CDR3. Here the CDR3 reads CSVGGGYNEQFF. For the CDR3, the DNA is TGCAGCGTTGGGGGCGGGTACAATGAGCAGTTCTTC. The J gene is TRBJ2-1, the V gene TRBV29-1; tentatively, D is TRBD1 or TRBD2 (5 bases each). The CDR3 contains 12 residues. The germline CDR1 and CDR2 sequences are SQVTM and ANQGSEA. Trimming took 4 bases from V and 4 from J, leaving 8 bases between them.

This chain uses TRBV7-6 with TRBJ2-7; TRBD2 is a possible D gene (5 bases). Germline values: CDR1 SGHVS, CDR2 FNYEAQ. V lost 5 bases and J 3 bases, leaving 14 bases between the germline ends. There are 14 residues in the CDR3. CDR3 coding DNA: TGTGCCAGCAGCCCCCGTGGCGGAGGCTACGAGCAGTACTTC. Residues: CASSPRGGGYEQYF.

Here the CDR3 DNA reads TGCGCCAGCAGCTCCAGGGACCAAGAGACCCAGTACTTC. Protein product: CASSSRDQETQYF. The chain recombines TRBV5-1 with TRBJ2-5; D perhaps matches TRBD1 (5 bases). The CDR3 loop spans 13 amino acids. The germline CDR1 and CDR2 sequences are SGHRS and YFSETQ. Trimming shortened V by 3 bases and J by 0 bases, and 6 bases separated the two germline ends.

In its sample, this clone was seen a few times. The rearrangement joins TRBV10-2 to TRBJ2-4; unclear D gene. V was clipped by 4 bases and J by 2 bases, with 9 bases between them. CDR1 and CDR2 from the germline V gene are WSHSY and SAAADI. The CDR3 length is 14 residues. The DNA for the CDR3 is TGCGCCAGCAGTGGTCCCGGGTCCAAAAACATTCAGTACTTC. Translated: CASSGPGSKNIQYF.

The count of this clone is one. The CDR3 DNA follows: TGTGCCAGCAGCGACGCCGGGACACCGCAAGAGACCCAGTACTTC. This gives the protein CASSDAGTPQETQYF. The gene calls are TRBV9 and TRBJ2-5; D perhaps matches TRBD1 (6 bases). The V end lost 3 bases, the J end lost 2 bases, and 14 bases lay between the germline ends. This CDR3 region has 15 residues. Germline lookup yields CDR1 SGDLS and CDR2 YYNGEE.

The chain uses TRBV29-1 and TRBJ1-2, with D hard to call. Germline V gives CDR1 SQVTM, CDR2 ANQGSEA. Trimming took off 3 bases at V and 6 bases at J, with 14 bases between the two ends. This CDR3 region has 13 residues. CDR3 loop: CSVDPTAGDGYTF. CDR3 in DNA: TGCAGCGTTGACCCAACGGCAGGAGATGGCTACACCTTC. The whole variable domain, remainder taken from reference TRBV29-1 and TRBJ1-2, is SAVISQKPSRDICQRGTSLTIQCQVDSQVTMMFWYRQQPGQSLTLIATANQGSEATYESGFVIDKFPISRPNLTFSTLTVSNMSPEDSSIYLCSVDPTAGDGYTFGSGTRLTVV.

The chain has TRBV30 and TRBJ2-2; D may be TRBD1 (5 bases). CDR1 is GTSNPN, CDR2 SVGIG, per germline (reference sequence). Deletions cut 1 base from V and 7 bases from J, with 10 bases between. There are 13 residues in the CDR3. CDR3 in amino acids: CAWSEGAGGELFF. CDR3 sequence (DNA): TGTGCCTGGAGTGAAGGGGCCGGCGGGGAGCTGTTTTTT.